The 30 T cell receptor beta chains reported below all come from one sample, sequenced in a study of T cells in Graves' hyperthyroidism and ophthalmopathy. Amplification of TCR beta CDR3 regions was performed using RNA transcripts as template. The HTBI set primed first-round TCR CDR3 RT-PCR. MiXCR, applied by TCRdb to the multiplex PCR reads, yields one record per CDR3 protein. Among a few hundred thousand distinct CDR3 sequences listed, 13% were seen once. Sequences were obtained from blood. The source is a man aged 25-45 years with Graves' hyperthyroidism that later progressed to Graves' ophthalmopathy.

This clonotype was recorded at least ten times. This rearrangement joins TRBV20-1 to TRBJ1-5; D remains unclear. CDR1 and CDR2 from the germline V gene are DFQATT and SNEGSKA (reference sequence). The length of the CDR3 is 13 residues. Deletions cut 7 bases from V and 6 bases from J, with 16 bases between. CDR3 nucleotides: TGCAGTGTTGCCAGCGAAGGGTTTCAGCCCCAGCATTTT. Protein product: CSVASEGFQPQHF.

This clonotype was counted at least ten times. This rearrangement joins TRBV12-3 or TRBV12-4 to TRBJ2-1; 10 nucleotides match TRBD2. The CDR3 totals 14 residues. V lost 5 bases to trimming and J lost 8 bases; unmatched junction nucleotides: 6. The CDR3 DNA reads as TGTGCCAGCAGTCGATTAGCGGGGGGCGATGAGCAGTTCTTC. Its protein product is CASSRLAGGDEQFF.

This chain uses TRBV20-1 with TRBJ1-2; TRBD1 matches 8 bases. The CDR3 contains 14 residues. The ends lost 0 bases at V and 6 bases at J; junction bases unmatched: 6. Germline V gene sequence: CDR1 DFQATT, CDR2 SNEGSKA (reference sequence). CDR3 amino acids: CSARDLDRDHGYTF. The CDR3 region has the DNA TGCAGTGCTAGAGATCTGGACAGGGACCATGGCTACACCTTC.

A word on this clonotype: One end of the junction fails to match germline, which may point to a read error. V usage is TRBV7-8 and J usage is TRBJ1-3; no clear D gene. The germline gives CDR1 SGHVS, CDR2 FQNEAQ. CDR3 length equals 14 residues. The chain's CDR3 is CASRETGTGITIYF. The CDR3 nucleotides read TGTGCCAGCCGTGAAACGGGAACTGGAATCACCATATATTTT.

This clonotype came up many times. The chain has TRBV7-9 and TRBJ1-4; 7 nucleotides align to TRBD1. The CDR3 is 15 amino acids. Germline assignment: CDR1 SEHNR and CDR2 FQNEAQ (reference sequence). V was clipped by 5 bases and J by 5 bases; unmatched bases: 8. The CDR3 bases are TGTGCCAGCAGCACCCGGACAGGAGGGAATGAAAAACTGTTTTTT. Translation: CASSTRTGGNEKLFF.

This clonotype was detected ten times or more. This rearrangement joins TRBV5-1 to TRBJ2-3, with D maybe TRBD2 (7 bases). The CDR3 is made up of 15 amino acids. Germline loops: CDR1 SGHRS, CDR2 YFSETQ. Trimming stripped 2 bases from V and 5 bases from J, with 15 bases between. CDR3 sequence (DNA): TGCGCCAGCAGCTTTGGCGGGGGCGTTGGAGATACGCAGTATTTT. This sequence encodes CASSFGGGVGDTQYF.

This clonotype has only a few counts. The rearrangement uses TRBV5-1 and TRBJ2-7, with D perhaps matching TRBD2 (7 bases). V lost 4 bases to trimming and J lost 4 bases, with 15 bases between them. The germline V gene has CDR1 SGHRS and CDR2 YFSETQ. This CDR3 spans 14 amino acids. CDR3 sequence: CASSPLGGAYEQYF. DNA of the CDR3: TGCGCCAGCAGCCCCCTGGGGGGGGCTTACGAGCAGTACTTC.

This clonotype appeared many times. The chain joins TRBV7-9 to TRBJ2-5, with D possibly matching TRBD2 (6 bases). V was shortened by 5 bases and J by 4 bases, with 11 bases between the two germline ends. The CDR3 loop spans 13 amino acids. Germline V gene data show CDR1 as SEHNR and CDR2 as FQNEAQ (reference sequence). CDR3 nucleotides: TGTGCCAGCAGCCCGACTAGTAGAGAGACCCAGTACTTC. As protein: CASSPTSRETQYF.

This clonotype was counted between two and nine times. V usage is TRBV20-1 and J usage is TRBJ1-2, with D tentatively TRBD1 (6 bases). The germline V gene encodes CDR1 DFQATT and CDR2 SNEGSKA (reference sequence). The CDR3 is 15 residues long. V dropped 5 bases and J dropped 7 bases, with 23 bases sitting between them. This CDR3 reads CSAPGTGASVRGYTF. The CDR3 bases are TGCAGTGCTCCGGGGACGGGGGCAAGTGTTCGTGGCTACACCTTC.

This clonotype was found many times. V gene TRBV29-1 combines with J gene TRBJ2-5; 8 bases map to TRBD1. The CDR3 contains 13 residues. Germline CDR1 SQVTM, CDR2 ANQGSEA. V dropped 6 bases and J dropped 5; count of bases not matched to a gene: 8. CDR3 amino acids: CSVRDRSQETQYF. The CDR3 region has the DNA TGCAGCGTACGGGACAGGTCACAGGAGACCCAGTACTTC. The whole variable domain, remainder taken from reference TRBV29-1 and TRBJ2-5, is SAVISQKPSRDICQRGTSLTIQCQVDSQVTMMFWYRQQPGQSLTLIATANQGSEATYESGFVIDKFPISRPNLTFSTLTVSNMSPEDSSIYLCSVRDRSQETQYFGPGTRLLVL.

The V and J genes are TRBV4-1 and TRBJ1-1, with unresolved D. Trimming removed 2 bases from V and 11 bases from J, with 15 bases in between. Germline CDR1 and CDR2: MGHRA and YSYEKL. This CDR3 contains 13 residues. The CDR3 sequence is CASSQTYGAAAFF. The CDR3 DNA sequence: TGCGCCAGCAGCCAAACCTACGGCGCGGCGGCTTTCTTT.

This clonotype was counted many times. The V call is TRBV7-9, the J call TRBJ1-1; D remains ambiguous. Trimming shortened V by 7 bases and J by 6 bases, and 9 bases separated the two germline ends. Germline V lookup: CDR1 SEHNR, CDR2 FQNEAQ (reference sequence). This CDR3 is built from 11 residues. The CDR3 is CASTIPAEAFF. The CDR3 bases are TGTGCCAGCACCATTCCCGCTGAAGCTTTCTTT.

This CDR3 is CASSFGGAGYTF. For the CDR3, the DNA is TGCGCCAGCAGCTTCGGGGGCGCCGGCTACACCTTC. The J gene is TRBJ1-2, the V gene TRBV5-1; possibly TRBD1 for D (6 bases). CDR1 and CDR2 from the germline V gene are SGHRS and YFSETQ. The CDR3 is 12 residues long. V was cut by 2 bases and J by 8 bases, with 10 bases left in between.

The V and J genes are TRBV6-2 or TRBV6-3 and TRBJ1-1, with D possibly being TRBD1 (5 bases). This CDR3 is 16 amino acids long. V dropped 0 bases and J dropped 3 bases, with 14 bases sitting between them. The V gene's germline CDR1 is MNHEY and CDR2 SVGEGT. CDR3 sequence reads: CASSYSGGDLDTEAFF. Written as DNA, the CDR3 is TGTGCCAGCAGTTACTCGGGGGGGGACTTAGACACTGAAGCTTTCTTT.

This clonotype appeared a few times. This sequence joins TRBV11-2 and TRBJ2-1; TRBD2 matches at 9 bases. CDR3 length equals 16 residues. V lost 5 bases and J lost 8; bases outside the gene matches: 13. In germline, CDR1 is SGHAT, CDR2 FQNNGV. The CDR3: CASSPRRDASGDEQFF. As DNA, the CDR3 is TGTGCCAGCAGCCCACGGCGGGATGCTAGCGGGGATGAGCAGTTCTTC. The variable domain in full, with the rest retrieved from reference TRBV11-2 and TRBJ2-1, is EAGVAQSPRYKIIEKRQSVAFWCNPISGHATLYWYQQILGQGPKLLIQFQNNGVVDDSQLPKDRFSAERLKGVDSTLKIQPAKLEDSAVYLCASSPRRDASGDEQFFGPGTRLTVL.

CDR3 loop: CASSGPKGTSGGAADTQYF. In DNA, the CDR3 is TGTGCCAGCAGTGGACCGAAGGGGACTAGCGGGGGGGCCGCAGATACGCAGTATTTT. V is TRBV2 and J is TRBJ2-3, with TRBD2 matching over 16 bases. CDR1 SNHLY and CDR2 FYNNEI come from the germline V gene. The CDR3 is made up of 19 amino acids. With 4 bases clipped from V and 4 bases from J, the junction kept 11 bases outside the gene matches.

This clonotype was picked up many times. V is TRBV6-1 and J is TRBJ1-5, with 9 bases that match TRBD1. V was pared by 3 bases and J by 4 bases, with 7 bases of the junction left unmatched. The CDR3 runs to 16 residues. The germline CDR1 and CDR2 sequences are MNHNS and SASEGT. The CDR3 is CASSDPGQGSNQPQHF. CDR3 nucleotide sequence: TGTGCCAGCAGTGATCCGGGACAGGGCTCGAATCAGCCCCAGCATTTT.

This clonotype showed up just a few times. This sequence joins TRBV19 and TRBJ2-5; D perhaps matches TRBD1 (5 bases). Trimming pared 2 bases from V and 4 bases from J, leaving 11 bases between. CDR1 and CDR2 from the germline V gene are LNHDA and SQIVND (reference sequence). The CDR3 runs 14 residues. The CDR3 sequence is CASSIMAGLETQYF. DNA for the CDR3: TGTGCCAGTAGTATAATGGCAGGGCTAGAGACCCAGTACTTC. Based on the CDR3 plus reference TRBV19 and TRBJ2-5, the full variable domain is DGGITQSPKYLFRKEGQNVTLSCEQNLNHDAMYWYRQDPGQGLRLIYYSQIVNDFQKGDIAEGYSVSREKKESFPLTVTSAQKNPTAFYLCASSIMAGLETQYFGPGTRLLVL.

This clonotype was detected many times. V and J are TRBV10-1 and TRBJ1-5; 7 nucleotides match TRBD1. V trimming: 1 base; J trimming: 3 bases; junction bases outside the gene matches: 12. From germline, CDR1 is WNHNN and CDR2 SYGVQD (reference sequence). The CDR3 contains 18 residues. CDR3 DNA sequence: TGCGCCAGCAGTGAGTGGGGTCTAACAGGGGATCCCAATCAGCCCCAGCATTTT. This codes for CASSEWGLTGDPNQPQHF.

The sample holds a few counts of this clonotype. V is TRBV18 and J is TRBJ2-4; no definite D call. This CDR3 is 15 amino acids long. Germline CDR1 is KGHSH and CDR2 is LQKENI. Trimming cost V 0 bases and J 0 bases, with 6 bases left between them. The CDR3: CASSPPGIAKNIQYF. DNA of the CDR3: TGTGCCAGCTCACCACCGGGCATAGCCAAAAACATTCAGTACTTC. Filled out from reference TRBV18 and TRBJ2-4, the complete variable domain reads NAGVMQNPRHLVRRRGQEARLRCSPMKGHSHVYWYRQLPEEGLKFMVYLQKENIIDESGMPKERFSAEFPKEGPSILRIQQVVRGDSAAYFCASSPPGIAKNIQYFGAGTRLSVL.

This clonotype has a count of ten or more. V and J are TRBV11-2 and TRBJ2-2, with TRBD1 as a possible D gene (6 bases). Looked up from germline, CDR1 is SGHAT and CDR2 is FQNNGV. Trimming shortened V by 1 base and J by 7 bases, and 10 bases separated the two germline ends. The CDR3 spans 14 residues. The CDR3 region is CASSLVQGGGELFF. DNA of the CDR3: TGTGCCAGCAGCTTAGTACAGGGCGGCGGGGAGCTGTTTTTT.

This clonotype was seen many times. V and J are TRBV11-1 and TRBJ2-1, with a tentative D call TRBD2 (7 bases). The ends were cut back, 5 bases at V and 6 bases at J, with 23 bases in the middle. Germline values: CDR1 SGHAT, CDR2 FQDESV (reference sequence). The CDR3 runs to 17 residues. The CDR3 bases are TGTGCCAGCAGCCGTGGACTAGGGGGGGGGCATATCAATGAGCAGTTCTTC. It codes for CASSRGLGGGHINEQFF.

This clonotype was detected ten times or more. This chain connects TRBV9 to TRBJ2-1, with 7 bases identical to TRBD1. The CDR3 is 18 amino acids. V was pared by 3 bases and J by 0 bases, with 12 bases of the junction left unmatched. Germline V gene sequence: CDR1 SGDLS, CDR2 YYNGEE. CDR3 amino acids: CASSANSQGVSSYNEQFF. The CDR3 coding sequence is TGTGCCAGCAGCGCTAATAGCCAGGGGGTGAGCTCCTACAATGAGCAGTTCTTC.

The chain is built from TRBV20-1 and TRBJ1-4, with 8 bases that match TRBD1. The length of the CDR3 is 13 residues. Unmatched junction bases numbered 5, after V lost 3 bases and J lost 8 bases. Germline V gene sequence: CDR1 DFQATT, CDR2 SNEGSKA (reference sequence). The CDR3 is CSARGTGAEKLFF. The CDR3 DNA sequence: TGCAGTGCTAGGGGGACAGGCGCGGAAAAACTGTTTTTT.

The V gene is TRBV27, the J gene TRBJ2-7, with 8 bases identical to TRBD1. V shed 1 base and J 4 bases; nucleotides not matched to a gene: 6. CDR1 is MNHEY, CDR2 SMNVEV, per germline (reference sequence). The CDR3 has 15 residues. The DNA of the CDR3 is TGTGCCAGCAGTTTATATGGCAGGGGGCTATACGAGCAGTACTTC. Its protein is CASSLYGRGLYEQYF.

This clonotype has a single count. A read error is possible here, since a much larger clone lies one base away. This is likely a read error, given that the CDR3 carries no conserved phenylalanine or tryptophan at its end. The chain has TRBV20-1 and TRBJ1-1, with D unclear. Germline V gene sequence: CDR1 DFQATT, CDR2 SNEGSKA (reference sequence). The V and J ends lost 3 bases and 1 base respectively, with 9 bases between them. The CDR3 is made up of 13 amino acids. This CDR3 is CSASKVKNTEAFS. The CDR3 region has the DNA TGCAGTGCTAGCAAAGTCAAGAACACTGAAGCTTTCTCT.

There are many counts of this clonotype. The rearrangement uses TRBV10-2 and TRBJ1-1, with TRBD1 as a possible D gene (6 bases). V was trimmed by 0 bases and J by 4 bases, leaving 9 bases between them. This CDR3 has 14 residues. The V gene's germline CDR1 is WSHSY and CDR2 SAAADI. The CDR3 loop is CASSESRGGTEAFF. Here the CDR3 DNA reads TGCGCCAGCAGTGAGTCTCGAGGGGGCACTGAAGCTTTCTTT.

As concerns this clonotype: This sequence may be a read error, since a much larger clone differs from it by one base. The chain uses TRBV2 and TRBJ1-1; TRBD1 aligns across 7 bases. The CDR3 sequence is 15 residues long. The junction had 4 bases not matched to a gene; V was cut back by 0 bases and J by 3 bases. Germline V gene sequence: CDR1 SNHLY, CDR2 FYNNEI. CDR3 in DNA: TGTGCCAGCAGTGAAGCCCAAACAGGGGACACTGAAGCTTTCTTT. This translates into CASSEAQTGDTEAFF.

This clonotype was seen many times. The rearrangement joins TRBV15 to TRBJ1-5; D may be TRBD1 (6 bases). Trimming cost V 0 bases and J 6 bases, with 15 bases left between them. This CDR3 contains 16 residues. Looked up from germline, CDR1 is LNHNV and CDR2 is YYDKDF (reference sequence). Here the CDR3 DNA reads TGTGCCACCAGCAGAGATCCAGCGGGGGGGCGTCAGCCCCAGCATTTT. Translated, it gives CATSRDPAGGRQPQHF.

This clonotype was detected a few times. V and J are TRBV20-1 and TRBJ2-3; 10 bases are a match to TRBD2. J was trimmed by 8 bases and V by 2 bases; bases with no gene match: 13. Germline V gene lookup returns CDR1 DFQATT and CDR2 SNEGSKA (reference sequence). CDR3 size: 16 residues. Written as DNA, the CDR3 is TGCAGTGCTAGATTGTTAGCGGGGGGAAGTCAGGGTACGCAGTATTTT. Amino acids: CSARLLAGGSQGTQYF.